Below are 10 T cell receptor beta chains sequenced from a single sample in a study of T cell responses to AZD1222 COVID-19 vaccine (dated by TCRdb to the early 2020s). Taken with the paper, the label for time point translates to: baseline before first vaccination. The library was obtained by the immunoSEQ multiplex PCR assay. TCRdb's version of the immuneACCESS table is confined to in-frame rearrangements and falls short of the full clone set. An unresolved V gene accounts for under half of the shortfall where checked; the remainder is of unknown origin. The sample data list tens of thousands of clones, and around 90% of these were observed just once. About 23% of the sample is taken by the ten largest. Here the sequenced sample was peripheral blood, taken on day 0 of AZD1222 vaccination. These receptors were collected from an adult in good health.

The rearrangement joins TRBV7-2 to TRBJ2-3; 11 nucleotides agree with TRBD2. The CDR3 is made up of 17 amino acids. The J segment lost 8 bases and the V segment lost 1 base, leaving 11 bases of the junction unmatched. Germline V lookup: CDR1 SGHTA, CDR2 FQGNSA. The CDR3 nucleotides read TGTGCCAGCAGCTTAGTTTTAGCGGGAGGGGGACCGGGTACGCAGTATTTT. As protein: CASSLVLAGGGPGTQYF. Combining the CDR3 with reference TRBV7-2 and TRBJ2-3 gives the whole variable domain GAGVSQSPSNKVTEKGKDVELRCDPISGHTALYWYRQSLGQGLEFLIYFQGNSAPDKSGLPSDRFSAERTGGSVSTLTIQRTQQEDSAVYLCASSLVLAGGGPGTQYFGPGTRLTVL.

V and J are TRBV6-6 and TRBJ2-1; D ambiguous. The CDR3 contains 15 residues. V shed 2 bases and J shed 4 bases, with 12 bases lying between them. Per the germline V gene, CDR1 is MNHNY and CDR2 is SVGAGI (reference sequence). CDR3 bases: TGTGCCAGCAGTTACGTAAACGATGGGTACAATGAGCAGTTCTTC. Translated, it gives CASSYVNDGYNEQFF.

This rearrangement joins TRBV7-8 to TRBJ2-2; 12 bases map to TRBD2. CDR3 length equals 18 residues. Trimming took 2 bases from V and 0 from J; bases not matched to a gene: 4. Per germline, CDR1 SGHVS and CDR2 FQNEAQ. The CDR3 DNA is TGTGCCAGCAGCTTAAGACTAGCGGGAGAGGCGAACACCGGGGAGCTGTTTTTT. This translates into CASSLRLAGEANTGELFF.

This clone was detected once. The chain has TRBV5-4 and TRBJ1-1; D possibly corresponds to TRBD1 (5 bases). The germline V and J ends were trimmed by 4 bases and 1 base, with 17 bases remaining between them. The CDR3 is 16 residues long. Germline-derived CDR1 and CDR2 are SGHNT and YYREEE (reference sequence). The DNA for the CDR3 is TGTGCCAGCAGCCCGGGGGTGACATACTGGAACACTGAAGCTTTCTTT. The encoded protein is CASSPGVTYWNTEAFF.

This chain connects TRBV5-1 to TRBJ2-6; the D gene is possibly TRBD2 (6 bases). Germline lookup yields CDR1 SGHRS and CDR2 YFSETQ. The germline V and J ends were trimmed by 5 bases and 1 base, with 7 bases remaining between them. This CDR3 contains 14 residues. The CDR3 nucleotides are TGCGCCAGCAGTAGCGGATCTGGGGCCAACGTCCTGACTTTC. Translation gives CASSSGSGANVLTF.

This rearrangement joins TRBV4-1 to TRBJ2-1, with 11 bases aligning to TRBD2. The junction had 9 bases not matched to a gene; V was cut back by 4 bases and J by 7 bases. Germline lookup yields CDR1 MGHRA and CDR2 YSYEKL. The CDR3 covers 16 residues. The CDR3 nucleotides are TGCGCCAGCAGCCTCTCCAGACTAGCGGGAATTAATGAGCAGTTCTTC. Its translation is CASSLSRLAGINEQFF.

The chain employs TRBV5-1 and TRBJ2-1, with unresolved D. The V gene lost 0 bases and the J gene lost 8 bases, with 15 bases spanning the gap. The CDR3 loop spans 15 amino acids. Germline V gene lookup returns CDR1 SGHRS and CDR2 YFSETQ. The CDR3 loop reads CASSLAAASGDEQFF. CDR3 coding DNA: TGCGCCAGCAGCTTGGCGGCGGCCTCTGGGGATGAGCAGTTCTTC.

The chain has TRBV7-6 and TRBJ2-5; D is unresolved. This CDR3 region has 12 residues. Trimming took off 2 bases at V and 1 base at J, with 2 bases between the two ends. In germline, CDR1 is SGHVS, CDR2 FNYEAQ. CDR3 protein: CASSLPQETQYF. As DNA, the CDR3 is TGTGCCAGCAGCTTACCCCAAGAGACCCAGTACTTC.

This sequence joins TRBV21-1 and TRBJ2-3; the table assigns TRBD2, which was not confirmed against the DNA. TRBV21-1 is described as a pseudogene. The CDR3 is 10 amino acids. The CDR3 here is CAVRENTQYF. The CDR3 DNA is TGTGCCGTTCGAGAGAATACGCAGTATTTT.

The rearrangement joins TRBV19 to TRBJ2-3; D call uncertain. Germline CDR1 is LNHDA and CDR2 is SQIVND (reference sequence). V lost 4 bases to trimming and J lost 8 bases, with 13 bases between them. The CDR3 is 13 residues long. CDR3 DNA: TGTGCCAGTAGTAACACCGGGCCCGGTACGCAGTATTTT. Translation gives CASSNTGPGTQYF. Supplemented by reference TRBV19 and TRBJ2-3, the full variable domain reads DGGITQSPKYLFRKEGQNVTLSCEQNLNHDAMYWYRQDPGQGLRLIYYSQIVNDFQKGDIAEGYSVSREKKESFPLTVTSAQKNPTAFYLCASSNTGPGTQYFGPGTRLTVL.